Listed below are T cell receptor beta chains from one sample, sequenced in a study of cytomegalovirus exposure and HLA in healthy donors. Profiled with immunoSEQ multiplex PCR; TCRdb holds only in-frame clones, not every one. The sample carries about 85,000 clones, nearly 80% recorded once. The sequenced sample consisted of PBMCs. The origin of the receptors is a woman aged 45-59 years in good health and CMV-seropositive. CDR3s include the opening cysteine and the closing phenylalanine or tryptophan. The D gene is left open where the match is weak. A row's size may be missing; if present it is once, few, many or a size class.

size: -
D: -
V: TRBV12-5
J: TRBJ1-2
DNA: TGTGCTGCTGGGTCCGTTGGATGGGCTGGCTACACCTTC
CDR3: CAAGSVGWAGYTF

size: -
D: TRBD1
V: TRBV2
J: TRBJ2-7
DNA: TGTGCCAGCAGTGAAGTGCAGACAGGGGCCTACGAGCAGTACTTC
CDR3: CASSEVQTGAYEQYF

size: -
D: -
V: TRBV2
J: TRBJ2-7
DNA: TGTGCCAGCACCCGGGCGCTTAGACAGTGGATGCCTTACGAGCAGTACTTC
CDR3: CASTRALRQWMPYEQYF

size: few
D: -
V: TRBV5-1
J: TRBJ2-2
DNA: TGCGCCAGCAGCTCGGGGGATGGCGGGGAGCTGTTTTTT
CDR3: CASSSGDGGELFF

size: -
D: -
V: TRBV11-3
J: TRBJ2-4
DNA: TGTGCCAGCAGCTTAGGGGGGGAAGCGCCGGGGAACATTCAGTACTTC
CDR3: CASSLGGEAPGNIQYF

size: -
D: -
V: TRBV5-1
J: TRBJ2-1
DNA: TGCGCCAGCAGCTTGGCCGGTAGCAATCCCCTTGGATACAATGAGCAGTTCTTC
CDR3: CASSLAGSNPLGYNEQFF

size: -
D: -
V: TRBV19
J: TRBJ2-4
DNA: TGTGCCAGTAGCTCTATGGGACTGGGGGAAAACATTCAGTACTTC
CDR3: CASSSMGLGENIQYF

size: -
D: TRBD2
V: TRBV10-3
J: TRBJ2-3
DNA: TGTGCCATCAGTGAGACAGGACTAGTCGGGACAGATACGCAGTATTTT
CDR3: CAISETGLVGTDTQYF

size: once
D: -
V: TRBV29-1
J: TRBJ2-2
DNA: TGCAGCGTTGAAGACCGTCCTGCAGGAATAGGCGGGGAGCTGTTTTTT
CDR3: CSVEDRPAGIGGELFF

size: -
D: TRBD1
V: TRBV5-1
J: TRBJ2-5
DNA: TGCGCCAGCAGCCAGCAGGGGGCTTGGGAGACCCAGTACTTC
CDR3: CASSQQGAWETQYF

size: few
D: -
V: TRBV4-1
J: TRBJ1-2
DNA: TGCGCCAGCAGCCAAGTAGTACCCTCCAACTATGGCTACACCTTC
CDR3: CASSQVVPSNYGYTF

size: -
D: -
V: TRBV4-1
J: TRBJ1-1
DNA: TGCGCCAGCAGCCAGGGAAGGCGGGGGTGGAACACTGAAGCTTTCTTT
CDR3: CASSQGRRGWNTEAFF

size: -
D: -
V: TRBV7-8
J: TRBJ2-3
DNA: TGTGCCAGCAGCTCTCATTCGGGCACAGATACGCAGTATTTT
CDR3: CASSSHSGTDTQYF